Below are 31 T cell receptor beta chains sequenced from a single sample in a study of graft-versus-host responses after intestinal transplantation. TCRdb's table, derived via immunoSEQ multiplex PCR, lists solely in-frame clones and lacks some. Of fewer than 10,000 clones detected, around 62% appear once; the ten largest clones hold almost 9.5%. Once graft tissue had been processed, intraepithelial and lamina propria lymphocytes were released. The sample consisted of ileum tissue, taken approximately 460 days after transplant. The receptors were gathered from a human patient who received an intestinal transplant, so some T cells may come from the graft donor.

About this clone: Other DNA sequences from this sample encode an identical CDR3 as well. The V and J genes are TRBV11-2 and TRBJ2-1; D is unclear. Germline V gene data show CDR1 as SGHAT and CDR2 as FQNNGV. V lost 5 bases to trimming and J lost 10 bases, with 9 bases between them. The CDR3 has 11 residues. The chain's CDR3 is CASSPRREQFF. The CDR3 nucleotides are TGTGCCAGCAGCCCACGAAGGGAGCAGTTCTTC.

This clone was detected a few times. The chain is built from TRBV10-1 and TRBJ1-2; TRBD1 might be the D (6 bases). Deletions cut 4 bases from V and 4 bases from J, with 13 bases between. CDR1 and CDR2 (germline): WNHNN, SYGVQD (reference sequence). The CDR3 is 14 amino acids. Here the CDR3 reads CASSGVRGLYGYTF. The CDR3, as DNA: TGCGCCAGCAGTGGAGTCCGGGGGCTCTATGGCTACACCTTC.

The CDR3 reads CASTWDFRSYNEQFF. CDR3 nucleotide sequence: TGTGCCAGCACTTGGGACTTCCGCTCCTACAATGAGCAGTTCTTC. The chain carries TRBV27 and TRBJ2-1; tentatively, D is TRBD2 (6 bases). The germline CDR1 and CDR2 sequences are MNHEY and SMNVEV (reference sequence). Trimming shortened V by 7 bases and J by 0 bases, and 13 bases separated the two germline ends. The CDR3 extends over 15 amino acids.

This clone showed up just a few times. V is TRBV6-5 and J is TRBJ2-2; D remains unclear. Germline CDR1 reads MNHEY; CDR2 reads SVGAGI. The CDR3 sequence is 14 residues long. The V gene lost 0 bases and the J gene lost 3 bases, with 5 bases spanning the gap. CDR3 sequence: CASSYSVDTGELFF. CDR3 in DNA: TGTGCCAGCAGTTACTCTGTTGACACCGGGGAGCTGTTTTTT.

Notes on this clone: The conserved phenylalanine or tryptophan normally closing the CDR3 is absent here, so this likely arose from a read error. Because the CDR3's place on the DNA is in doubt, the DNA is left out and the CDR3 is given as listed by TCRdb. The CDR3 is CASSLERQL. The chain links TRBV5-1 to TRBJ2-3; the table's TRBD1 call for D was not verified on the DNA. CDR1 SGHRS and CDR2 YFSETQ come from the germline V gene. The CDR3 spans 9 amino acids, including both terminal residues.

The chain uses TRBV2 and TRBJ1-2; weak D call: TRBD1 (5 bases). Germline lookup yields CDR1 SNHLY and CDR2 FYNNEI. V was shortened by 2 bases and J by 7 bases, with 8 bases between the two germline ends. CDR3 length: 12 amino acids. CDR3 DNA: TGTGCCAGCAGTGAAAGGCAGGGTGGCTACACCTTC. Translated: CASSERQGGYTF.

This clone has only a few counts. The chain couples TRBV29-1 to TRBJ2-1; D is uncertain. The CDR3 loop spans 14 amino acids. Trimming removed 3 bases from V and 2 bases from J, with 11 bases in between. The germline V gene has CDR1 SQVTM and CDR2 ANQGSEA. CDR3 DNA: TGCAGCGTTGAGAGTCAGGACCCCTACAATGAGCAGTTCTTC. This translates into CSVESQDPYNEQFF.

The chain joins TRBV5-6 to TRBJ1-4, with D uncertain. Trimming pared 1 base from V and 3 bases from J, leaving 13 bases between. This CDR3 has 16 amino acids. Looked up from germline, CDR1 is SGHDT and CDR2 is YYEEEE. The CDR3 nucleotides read TGTGCCAGCAGCTTGTTTATCGGGGAGCCTAATGAAAAACTGTTTTTT. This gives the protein CASSLFIGEPNEKLFF.

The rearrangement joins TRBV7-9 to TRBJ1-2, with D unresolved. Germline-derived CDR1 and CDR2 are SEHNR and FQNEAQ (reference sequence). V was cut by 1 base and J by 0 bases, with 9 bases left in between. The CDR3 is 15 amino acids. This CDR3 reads CASSLVTSTNYGYTF. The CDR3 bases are TGTGCCAGCAGCTTAGTTACTTCCACTAACTATGGCTACACCTTC.

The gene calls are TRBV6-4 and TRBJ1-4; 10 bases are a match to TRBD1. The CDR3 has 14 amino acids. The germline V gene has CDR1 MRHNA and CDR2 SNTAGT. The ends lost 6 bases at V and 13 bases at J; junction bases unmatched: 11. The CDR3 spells CASRYPDRGGRLFF. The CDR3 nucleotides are TGTGCCAGCAGATACCCGGACAGGGGGGGGAGACTGTTTTTT.

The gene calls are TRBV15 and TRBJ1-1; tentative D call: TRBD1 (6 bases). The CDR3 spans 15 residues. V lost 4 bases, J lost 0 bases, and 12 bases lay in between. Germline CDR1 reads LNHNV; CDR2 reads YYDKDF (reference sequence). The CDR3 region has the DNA TGTGCCACCAGCACCCGCACAGGGCTGAACACTGAAGCTTTCTTT. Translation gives CATSTRTGLNTEAFF.

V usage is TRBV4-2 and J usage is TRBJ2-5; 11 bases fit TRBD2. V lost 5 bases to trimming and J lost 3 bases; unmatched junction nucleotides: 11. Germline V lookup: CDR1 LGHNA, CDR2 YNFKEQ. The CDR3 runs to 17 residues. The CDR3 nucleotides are TGTGCCAGCAGCTTGGTGCTAGCGGGGGGAGAGAAAGAGACCCAGTACTTC. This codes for CASSLVLAGGEKETQYF.

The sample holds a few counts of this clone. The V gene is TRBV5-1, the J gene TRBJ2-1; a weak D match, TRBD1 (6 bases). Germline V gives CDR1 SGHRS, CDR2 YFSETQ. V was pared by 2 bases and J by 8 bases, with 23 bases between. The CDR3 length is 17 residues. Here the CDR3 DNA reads TGCGCCAGCAGCTTACTACCCGACAGGACCTACAACGATGAGCAGTTCTTC. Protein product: CASSLLPDRTYNDEQFF.

CDR3 nucleotide sequence: TGTGCCAGCAGTTCGGCCCAGGGGGCGCGCGGAAACACCATATATTTT. The encoded protein is CASSSAQGARGNTIYF. The rearrangement uses TRBV27 and TRBJ1-3; 8 positions agree with TRBD1. Germline loops: CDR1 MNHEY, CDR2 SMNVEV (reference sequence). CDR3 length: 16 residues. Trimming at V came to 4 bases and at J to 4 bases, leaving 9 bases not matched to a gene.

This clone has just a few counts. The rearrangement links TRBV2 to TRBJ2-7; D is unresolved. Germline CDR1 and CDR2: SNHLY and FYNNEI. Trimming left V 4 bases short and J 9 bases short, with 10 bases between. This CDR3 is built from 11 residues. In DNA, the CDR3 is TGTGCCAGCAGTGTGTTGCAGCGGCAGTACTTC. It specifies CASSVLQRQYF. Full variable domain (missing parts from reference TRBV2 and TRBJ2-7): EPEVTQTPSHQVTQMGQEVILRCVPISNHLYFYWYRQILGQKVEFLVSFYNNEISEKSEIFDDQFSVERPDGSNFTLKIRSTKLEDSAMYFCASSVLQRQYFGPGTRLTVT.

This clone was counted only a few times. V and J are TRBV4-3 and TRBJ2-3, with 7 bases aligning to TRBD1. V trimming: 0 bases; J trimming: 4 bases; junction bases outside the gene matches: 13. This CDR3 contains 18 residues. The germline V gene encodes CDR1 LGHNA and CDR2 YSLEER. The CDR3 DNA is TGCGCCAGCAGCCAAGATCCGGGACAGTACGGGTTTGCAGATACGCAGTATTTT. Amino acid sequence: CASSQDPGQYGFADTQYF.

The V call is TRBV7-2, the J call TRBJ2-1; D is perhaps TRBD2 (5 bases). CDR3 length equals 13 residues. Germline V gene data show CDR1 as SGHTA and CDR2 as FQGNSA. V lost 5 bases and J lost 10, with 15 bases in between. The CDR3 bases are TGTGCCAGCAGCCAAGTTGACGGGATCGAGCAGTTCTTC. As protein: CASSQVDGIEQFF.

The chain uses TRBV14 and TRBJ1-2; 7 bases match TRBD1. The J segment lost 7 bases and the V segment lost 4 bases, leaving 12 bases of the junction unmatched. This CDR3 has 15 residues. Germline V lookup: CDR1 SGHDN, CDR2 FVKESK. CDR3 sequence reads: CASSRRDRAFVGYTF. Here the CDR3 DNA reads TGTGCCAGCAGCCGTCGCGACAGGGCCTTCGTTGGCTACACCTTC.

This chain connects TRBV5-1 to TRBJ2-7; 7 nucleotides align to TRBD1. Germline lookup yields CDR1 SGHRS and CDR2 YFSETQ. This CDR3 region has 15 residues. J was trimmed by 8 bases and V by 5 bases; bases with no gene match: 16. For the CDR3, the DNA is TGCGCCAGCAGTTTTGGGGGACAGTCGGCATCTCAGCAGTACTTC. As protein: CASSFGGQSASQQYF.

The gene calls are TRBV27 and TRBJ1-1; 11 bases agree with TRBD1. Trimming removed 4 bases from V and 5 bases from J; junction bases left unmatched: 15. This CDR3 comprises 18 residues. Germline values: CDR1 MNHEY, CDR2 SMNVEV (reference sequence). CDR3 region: CASSSLFPGQGGVTEAFF. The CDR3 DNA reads TGTGCCAGCAGTTCGTTGTTCCCGGGACAGGGGGGGGTAACTGAAGCTTTCTTT.

CDR3 residues: CASRGQDNEQFF. CDR3 coding DNA: TGCGCCAGCAGGGGACAGGACAATGAGCAGTTCTTC. The chain has TRBV4-1 and TRBJ2-1; 8 bases are shared with TRBD1. Germline CDR1 is MGHRA and CDR2 is YSYEKL. This CDR3 is 12 amino acids long. Germline trimming cut 6 bases from V and 5 bases from J; bases unmatched to any gene: 0.

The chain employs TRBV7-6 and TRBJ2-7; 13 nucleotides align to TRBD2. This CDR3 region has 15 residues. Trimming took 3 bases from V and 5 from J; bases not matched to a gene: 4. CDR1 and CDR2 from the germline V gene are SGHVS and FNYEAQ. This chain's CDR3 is CASSLGLAGRNEQYF. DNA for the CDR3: TGTGCCAGCAGCTTGGGACTAGCGGGAAGGAACGAGCAGTACTTC.

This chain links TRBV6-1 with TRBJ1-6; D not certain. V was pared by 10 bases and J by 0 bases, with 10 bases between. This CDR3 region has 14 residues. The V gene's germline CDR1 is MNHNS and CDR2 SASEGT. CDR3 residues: CATMKSSYNSPLHF. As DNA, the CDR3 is TGTGCCACGATGAAAAGCTCCTATAATTCACCCCTCCACTTT.

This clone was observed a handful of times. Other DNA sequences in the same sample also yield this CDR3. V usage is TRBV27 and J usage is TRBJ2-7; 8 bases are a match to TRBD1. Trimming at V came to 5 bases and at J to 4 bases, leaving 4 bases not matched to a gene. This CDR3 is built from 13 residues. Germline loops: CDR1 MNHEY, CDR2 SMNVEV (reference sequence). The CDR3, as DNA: TGTGCCAGCAGTCCGAGGACAGGGTACGAGCAGTACGTC. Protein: CASSPRTGYEQYV.

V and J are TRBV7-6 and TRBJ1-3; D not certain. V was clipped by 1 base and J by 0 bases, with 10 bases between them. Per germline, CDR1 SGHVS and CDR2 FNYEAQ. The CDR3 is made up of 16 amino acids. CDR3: CASSLEQPNSGNTIYF. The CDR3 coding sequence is TGTGCCAGCAGCTTAGAACAGCCTAACTCTGGAAACACCATATATTTT.

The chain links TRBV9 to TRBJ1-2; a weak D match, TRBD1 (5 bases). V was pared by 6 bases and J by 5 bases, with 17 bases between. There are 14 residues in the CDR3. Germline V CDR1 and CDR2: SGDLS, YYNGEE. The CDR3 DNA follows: TGTGCCAGCAACTTAGGGGATGGGGCATATGGCTACACCTTC. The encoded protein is CASNLGDGAYGYTF.

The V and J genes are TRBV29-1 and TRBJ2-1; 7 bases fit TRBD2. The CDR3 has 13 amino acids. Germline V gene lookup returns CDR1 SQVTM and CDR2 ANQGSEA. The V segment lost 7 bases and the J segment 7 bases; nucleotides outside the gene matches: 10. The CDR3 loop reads CSGPSGHSNEQFF. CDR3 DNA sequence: TGCAGCGGACCTAGCGGCCACTCAAATGAGCAGTTCTTC.

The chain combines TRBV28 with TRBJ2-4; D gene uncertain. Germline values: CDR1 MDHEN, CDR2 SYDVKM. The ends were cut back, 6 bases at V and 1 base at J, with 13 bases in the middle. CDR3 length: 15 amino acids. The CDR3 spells CASSVDQRAKNIQYF. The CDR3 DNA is TGTGCCAGCAGCGTGGACCAAAGGGCCAAAAACATTCAGTACTTC.

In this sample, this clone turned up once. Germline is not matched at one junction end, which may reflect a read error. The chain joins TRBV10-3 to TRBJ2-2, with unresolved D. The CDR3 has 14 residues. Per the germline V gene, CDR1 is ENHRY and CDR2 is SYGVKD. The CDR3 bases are TGTGCCATCAGGGAGTTGGGCGCCTCGGGGGAGCTGTTTTTT. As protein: CAIRELGASGELFF.

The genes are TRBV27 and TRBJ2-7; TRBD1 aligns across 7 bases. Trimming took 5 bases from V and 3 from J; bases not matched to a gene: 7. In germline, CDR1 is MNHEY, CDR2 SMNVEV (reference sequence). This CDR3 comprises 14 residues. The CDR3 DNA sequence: TGTGCCAGCAGTGGCCGACAGGGCGGCTACGAGCAGTACGTC. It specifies CASSGRQGGYEQYV.

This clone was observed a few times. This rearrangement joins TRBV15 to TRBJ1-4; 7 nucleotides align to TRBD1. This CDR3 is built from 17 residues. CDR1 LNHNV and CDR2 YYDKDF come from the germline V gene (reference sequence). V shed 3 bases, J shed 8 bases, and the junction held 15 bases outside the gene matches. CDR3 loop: CATSRGQPDRPGEKLFF. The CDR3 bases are TGTGCCACCAGCAGGGGTCAACCGGACAGGCCTGGAGAAAAACTGTTTTTT.